The next 5 T cell receptor beta chains were all read from a single sample in a study of graft-versus-host responses after intestinal transplantation. Which antigens these TCRs recognize remains unknown. The data were produced by immunoSEQ multiplex PCR, yet TCRdb's version contains in-frame clones alone and is incomplete. This sample has about 86,000 clones; 88% occur once, and the top ten carry 0.28%. Specimen: unstimulated CD4+ T cells sorted from spleen or lymph node cells, collected before transplant. These TCRs come from a human donor who was the organ donor for an intestinal transplant.

The V and J genes are TRBV27 and TRBJ2-6; weak D call: TRBD1 (6 bases). In germline, CDR1 is MNHEY, CDR2 SMNVEV (reference sequence). The CDR3 contains 16 residues. V was trimmed by 3 bases and J by 2 bases, leaving 11 bases between them. The DNA for the CDR3 is TGTGCCAGCAGTTTCTCAGGGGCTGCTGGGGCCAACGTCCTGACTTTC. Amino acids: CASSFSGAAGANVLTF.

This rearrangement joins TRBV18 to TRBJ1-2, with D unresolved. The CDR3 has 13 residues. V lost 2 bases and J 8 bases, leaving 12 bases between the germline ends. In germline, CDR1 is KGHSH, CDR2 LQKENI. The CDR3 nucleotides read TGTGCCAGCTCACCAGAACAGCGAGGGGGCTACACCTTC. Encoded protein: CASSPEQRGGYTF.

The chain has TRBV19 and TRBJ2-1, with 12 bases fitting TRBD2. Trimming at V came to 8 bases and at J to 7 bases, leaving 15 bases not matched to a gene. This CDR3 is 17 amino acids long. Germline CDR1 LNHDA, CDR2 SQIVND (reference sequence). The CDR3 sequence: CASLDGLATSGRNEQFF. For the CDR3, the DNA is TGTGCCAGTCTCGACGGATTAGCGACTAGCGGGAGAAATGAGCAGTTCTTC.

The CDR3 bases are TGTGCCAGCAGCCCACAGGGGTATGGGACGGCAACTAATGAAAAACTGTTTTTT. It is translated as CASSPQGYGTATNEKLFF. The chain recombines TRBV7-6 with TRBJ1-4; 7 positions agree with TRBD1. After removal of 5 bases from V and 0 bases from J, the junction contained 12 bases not matched to a gene. There are 18 residues in the CDR3. Germline CDR1 and CDR2: SGHVS and FNYEAQ.

The chain links TRBV29-1 to TRBJ1-5; D ambiguous. This CDR3 spans 13 amino acids. Germline loops: CDR1 SQVTM, CDR2 ANQGSEA. The V end lost 6 bases, the J end lost 1 base, and 10 bases lay between the germline ends. The CDR3 bases are TGCAGCGTATTGGCCAACAGCAATCAGCCCCAGCATTTT. This encodes CSVLANSNQPQHF.